The 13 T cell receptor beta chains given below trace back to one sample, sequenced in a study of blood T cell repertoires in COVID-19 (dated by TCRdb to 2018 to 2020). Library prep was done by the immunoSEQ multiplex PCR assay. TCRdb carries this immuneACCESS record with in-frame sequences only. Its versions omit some clonotypes, under half of them owing to an unresolved V gene in the studies checked, with the rest unexplained. The sample yields around 160,000 clones; over 70% were counted once. The ten largest account for roughly 6.6% of the sample. Sequenced: peripheral blood. The receptors were sampled from a man older than 75 with acute or convalescent COVID-19.

The chain is built from TRBV5-1 and TRBJ1-2, with TRBD1 matching 7 bases. The germline V gene encodes CDR1 SGHRS and CDR2 YFSETQ. The CDR3 is made up of 17 amino acids. V gave up 4 bases and J gave up 4 bases; unmatched junction bases: 16. The CDR3 nucleotides are TGCGCCAGCAGCCAATTAGGTCGGGACAGAGGACGCTATGGCTACACCTTC. Its translation: CASSQLGRDRGRYGYTF.

This clone was found a few times. The V gene is TRBV7-9, the J gene TRBJ2-2; TRBD2 agrees at 8 bases. With V trimmed by 4 bases and J by 6 bases, 4 bases remained unmatched. The CDR3 consists of 14 residues. Germline assignment: CDR1 SEHNR and CDR2 FQNEAQ (reference sequence). The CDR3 DNA reads TGTGCCAGCAGCTCGGACGGGGGGGCCGGGGAGCTGTTTTTT. Protein product: CASSSDGGAGELFF.

Remarks on this clone: Sequence at one end of the junction differs from germline and may be a read error. The rearrangement joins TRBV5-1 to TRBJ1-6, with TRBD1 matching over 9 bases. Germline assignment: CDR1 SGHRS and CDR2 YFSETQ. This CDR3 comprises 14 residues. CDR3 in amino acids: CTSRSLDRGGPLHF. The CDR3 DNA reads as TGCACCAGCAGATCATTGGACAGGGGCGGACCCCTCCACTTT.

Here the CDR3 reads CASSIWPPHQPQHF. DNA for the CDR3: TGTGCCAGTAGTATTTGGCCGCCCCATCAGCCCCAGCATTTT. The J gene is TRBJ1-5, the V gene TRBV19; D gene uncertain. The V end lost 3 bases, the J end lost 5 bases, and 11 bases lay between the germline ends. CDR3 size: 14 residues. Germline CDR1 is LNHDA and CDR2 is SQIVND (reference sequence).

The V and J genes are TRBV7-9 and TRBJ1-5; a possible D gene is TRBD1 (5 bases). The CDR3 extends over 14 amino acids. Deletions cut 5 bases from V and 2 bases from J, with 10 bases between. Germline CDR1 SEHNR, CDR2 FQNEAQ (reference sequence). The CDR3 nucleotides read TGTGCCAGCAGCCCGGACATTGGCAATCAGCCCCAGCATTTT. Encoded protein: CASSPDIGNQPQHF.

In its sample, this clone was seen once. The chain couples TRBV5-1 to TRBJ1-1; D not resolved. Germline V gene data show CDR1 as SGHRS and CDR2 as YFSETQ. The CDR3 consists of 14 residues. V was shortened by 4 bases and J by 1 base, with 11 bases between the two germline ends. The CDR3 DNA reads TGCGCCAGCAGCCCGGGGAAGGGGAACACTGAAGCTTTCTTT. Protein: CASSPGKGNTEAFF.

This chain connects TRBV2 to TRBJ1-2; tentatively, D is TRBD1 (5 bases). The CDR3 sequence is 15 residues long. The V and J ends lost 2 bases and 3 bases respectively, with 13 bases between them. CDR1 and CDR2 from the germline V gene are SNHLY and FYNNEI. The CDR3 protein is CASSENSGRYYGYTF. DNA for the CDR3: TGTGCCAGCAGTGAAAATTCAGGGCGCTACTATGGCTACACCTTC.

J is TRBJ2-7 and V is TRBV28; 8 nucleotides align to TRBD2. CDR3 length equals 15 residues. V trimming: 10 bases; J trimming: 1 base; junction bases outside the gene matches: 12. The germline V gene encodes CDR1 MDHEN and CDR2 SYDVKM. Written as DNA, the CDR3 is TGTGCCACCCGGGGGGGGGCTAGCGAATCCTACGAGCAGTACTTC. Encoded protein: CATRGGASESYEQYF. The variable domain in full, completed from reference TRBV28 and TRBJ2-7, reads DVKVTQSSRYLVKRTGEKVFLECVQDMDHENMFWYRQDPGLGLRLIYFSYDVKMKEKGDIPEGYSVSREKKERFSLILESASTNQTSMYLCATRGGASESYEQYFGPGTRLTVT.

The rearrangement joins TRBV7-2 to TRBJ1-5, with D possibly matching TRBD1 (5 bases). This CDR3 spans 15 amino acids. V lost 1 base, J lost 9 bases, and 16 bases lay in between. The germline gives CDR1 SGHTA, CDR2 FQGNSA. Here the CDR3 DNA reads TGTGCCAGCAGCTTAGGGGTATCAGTCCAGGGGCCCCAGCATTTT. As protein: CASSLGVSVQGPQHF.

The V gene is TRBV28, the J gene TRBJ2-1; possible D gene TRBD1, 6 bases. The CDR3 runs to 18 residues. V was trimmed by 6 bases and J by 9 bases, leaving 30 bases between them. The V gene's germline CDR1 is MDHEN and CDR2 SYDVKM. CDR3 nucleotide sequence: TGTGCCAGCAGCTCACTTACCCTCTCCAACAGGGTTGGAGGTGAGCAGTTCTTC. Translating gives CASSSLTLSNRVGGEQFF.

The chain uses TRBV13 and TRBJ1-1; possibly TRBD1 for D (6 bases). CDR1 and CDR2 (germline): PRHDT, FYEKMQ (reference sequence). The CDR3 spans 14 residues. Trimming shortened V by 5 bases and J by 0 bases, and 10 bases separated the two germline ends. CDR3 region: CASSTGTLNTEAFF. CDR3 nucleotide sequence: TGTGCCAGCAGCACCGGGACACTGAACACTGAAGCTTTCTTT.

This sequence joins TRBV19 and TRBJ2-5; 7 nucleotides agree with TRBD1. The CDR3 consists of 14 residues. V trimming: 6 bases; J trimming: 4 bases; junction bases outside the gene matches: 8. Germline-derived CDR1 and CDR2 are LNHDA and SQIVND (reference sequence). This CDR3 reads CASSSRAGGETQYF. CDR3 coding DNA: TGTGCCAGTAGCAGCCGGGCAGGGGGAGAGACCCAGTACTTC.

This clone was found once. In nucleotides, the CDR3 is TGTGCCAGCAGCCAGGGTGGCGGCTATGGCTACACCTTC. This translates into CASSQGGGYGYTF. The chain links TRBV6-5 to TRBJ1-2, with TRBD1 as a possible D gene (5 bases). Germline CDR1 reads MNHEY; CDR2 reads SVGAGI. Trimming left V 6 bases short and J 4 bases short, with 12 bases between. The length of the CDR3 is 13 residues.